Given below is one TCR beta chain in context. No cognate antigen has been identified for it. The junction differs from germline at one of its ends, possibly a read error. The germline V gene (reference sequence) provides CDR1 SEHNR and CDR2 FQNEAQ. The CDR3 has 14 amino acids, counting the end cysteine and phenylalanine. The retained sequence is limited to the CDR3, 42 bases, with the frame set at the first base. The library was generated by PCR. For sequencing, an Illumina HiSeq 2500 was employed. Unique molecular identifiers were incorporated into TCR beta cDNA libraries to reduce PCR and sequencing biases. Some 500,000 cDNA molecules were obtained for every 1 to 10 million input T cells, so each molecule roughly corresponded to one T cell. The same protocol used for the earlier healthy control dataset was applied to prepare and sequence the patient libraries. Within a given batch, samples were prepared together, multiplexed and sequenced on the same HiSeq lane. Turning to the authors' computational methods: MIGEC handled the raw barcoded reads, throwing out single-read molecular identifier groups before consensus assembly and CDR3 extraction. Clonotype tables were post-analysed with VDJtools, normalizing diversity by down-sampling all datasets to the smallest sample size. To correct batch-related cross-sample contamination, repertoire overlap clustering matched CDR3 amino acid sequences but not nucleotide sequences. TCRdb reprocessing: public reads trimmed at Q25 with fastp, clones called with MiXCR, in-frame beta chains kept. Rows matching on CDR3 protein sequence are summarized as one entry with the most common DNA and genes. The V and J calls come from TCRdb's annotation, not from the publication. The sample contains 380,000 or so distinct CDR3 sequences, about a third of them found a single time. The ten largest clones add up to around 15% of the sample.

To demonstrate the VDJtools post-analysis software, TCR beta repertoires were profiled from the peripheral blood of more than ten young patients with multiple sclerosis. The multiple sclerosis patients were children and adolescents between roughly 6 and 16 years of age. This specimen belongs to a study of post-analysis software for immune sequencing data (dated by TCRdb to about 2015). The study in broad terms: Recorded disease courses included relapsing-remitting, secondary progressive and progressive-relapsing multiple sclerosis, with some patients lacking subtype annotation. The patient repertoires were compared against around 11 previously published healthy control repertoires obtained from donors aged roughly 6 to 28 years. A subset of samples was prepared in parallel using single-end sample barcoding, then pooled and co-amplified after Illumina adapter ligation.

Findings and caveats that apply to the study as a whole: Normalized Chao1 diversity was significantly lower in multiple sclerosis patients than controls, suggesting substantial peripheral T-cell clonal expansion. Patients showed significantly higher frequencies than controls for five TRBV segments, among them TRBV5-6, TRBV5-1 and TRBV20-1. The control group was slightly older than the multiple sclerosis patient group. When samples were clustered directly using the F measure, samples prepared in the same batch co-clustered strongly, which prompted a batch-effect correction.

The chain uses TRBV7-9 and TRBJ1-2; a weak D assignment points to TRBD1 (5 bases agree). The clonotype originates from a girl aged 5 to 17 with multiple sclerosis. Material for sequencing was blood. The DNA sequence is given as TGTGCCAACAGCTTAGCGCAGGAGACAGATGGCTATACCTTC. The translation is CANSLAQETDGYTF.